The next 27 T cell receptor beta chains were all read from a single sample in a study of control samples from healthy donors and cancer patients. Libraries were prepared by immunoSEQ multiplex PCR; TCRdb keeps only in-frame clonotypes and omits some of them. This table holds around 110,000 clones, around 89% found once. Sequenced: blood. Every receptor here comes from a woman in her 70s in good health.

This clone was seen a single time. This chain joins TRBV10-3 and TRBJ2-3; 7 nucleotides line up with TRBD2. The CDR3 consists of 13 residues. The V gene end was trimmed by 11 bases and the J gene end by 5 bases; junction bases not matched to a gene: 10. From germline, CDR1 is ENHRY and CDR2 SYGVKD. The CDR3 nucleotides are TGTGCCCATTGGGGGGGGTTTGGAGATACGCAGTATTTT. Protein product: CAHWGGFGDTQYF.

The chain has TRBV7-9 and TRBJ1-4; 10 nucleotides align to TRBD1. Germline-derived CDR1 and CDR2 are SEHNR and FQNEAQ (reference sequence). The length of the CDR3 is 17 residues. Germline trimming cut 5 bases from V and 8 bases from J; bases unmatched to any gene: 14. CDR3 loop: CASSHRRPWDRGEKLFF. The CDR3 DNA is TGTGCCAGCAGCCACCGTCGGCCTTGGGACAGGGGCGAAAAACTGTTTTTT. The full variable domain, with the rest looked up from reference TRBV7-9 and TRBJ1-4, is DTGVSQNPRHKITKRGQNVTFRCDPISEHNRLYWYRQTLGQGPEFLTYFQNEAQLEKSRLLSDRFSAERPKGSFSTLEIQRTEQGDSAMYLCASSHRRPWDRGEKLFFGSGTQLSVL.

The chain carries TRBV7-9 and TRBJ2-1; 10 nucleotides agree with TRBD2. The CDR3 is 15 residues long. Unmatched junction bases numbered 2, after V lost 0 bases and J lost 6 bases. Germline CDR1 is SEHNR and CDR2 is FQNEAQ (reference sequence). The CDR3 bases are TGTGCCAGCAGCTTAGCCCTAGCGGGGGCCAATGAGCAGTTCTTC. Protein: CASSLALAGANEQFF.

This clone occurred once. The gene calls are TRBV2 and TRBJ2-2, with 10 bases aligning to TRBD1. The germline V gene has CDR1 SNHLY and CDR2 FYNNEI. J was trimmed by 7 bases and V by 6 bases; bases with no gene match: 2. The CDR3 has 13 residues. The CDR3 sequence is CASRGQGLGELFF. The CDR3 coding sequence is TGTGCCAGCAGGGGACAGGGGCTCGGGGAGCTGTTTTTT.

This sequence joins TRBV7-2 and TRBJ2-2, with D hard to call. Per germline, CDR1 SGHTA and CDR2 FQGNSA. The CDR3 has 12 amino acids. V lost 1 base and J lost 6, with 3 bases in between. CDR3 in DNA: TGTGCCAGCAGCTTAGTCCCCGGGGAGCTGTTTTTT. It encodes CASSLVPGELFF.

The chain joins TRBV6-5 to TRBJ1-1, with D hard to call. V lost 8 bases, J lost 1 base, and 11 bases lay in between. Germline CDR1 reads MNHEY; CDR2 reads SVGAGI. The CDR3 is 13 amino acids. The CDR3 loop is CASSFSQNTEAFF. In DNA, the CDR3 is TGTGCCAGCTCGTTTTCCCAGAACACTGAAGCTTTCTTT.

The rearrangement links TRBV2 to TRBJ1-1; 7 bases are shared with TRBD1. V was pared by 8 bases and J by 4 bases, with 7 bases of the junction left unmatched. Germline assignment: CDR1 SNHLY and CDR2 FYNNEI. The CDR3 runs 13 residues. The CDR3 coding sequence is TGTGCCAGCCAGGGGGGGAGTAGCACTGAAGCTTTCTTT. This codes for CASQGGSSTEAFF.

This sequence joins TRBV12-5 and TRBJ1-2; no definite D call. The CDR3 is made up of 13 amino acids. With 8 bases removed from V and 8 bases from J, the gap between germline ends came to 18 bases. CDR1 LGHNT and CDR2 FRNRAP come from the germline V gene. The CDR3, as DNA: TGTGCTAGTACCCAAAGTTTGGTAGGGGGCTACACCTTC. It translates to CASTQSLVGGYTF. The entire variable domain, with the rest obtained from reference TRBV12-5 and TRBJ1-2, is as follows: DARVTQTPRHKVTEMGQEVTMRCQPILGHNTVFWYRQTMMQGLELLAYFRNRAPLDDSGMPKDRFSAEMPDATLATLKIQPSEPRDSAVYFCASTQSLVGGYTFGSGTRLTVV.

The chain has TRBV6-2 or TRBV6-3 and TRBJ2-1; D ambiguous. With 6 bases removed from V and 3 bases from J, the gap between germline ends came to 12 bases. The CDR3 contains 14 residues. Germline assignment: CDR1 MNHEY and CDR2 SVGEGT. CDR3 DNA: TGTGCCAGCAGCCGAACCTCTAGCTACAATGAGCAGTTCTTC. Its translation: CASSRTSSYNEQFF.

The chain recombines TRBV9 with TRBJ2-3, with D possibly TRBD1 on 6 matching bases. CDR3 length equals 14 residues. Trimming cost V 2 bases and J 4 bases, with 11 bases left between them. Per germline, CDR1 SGDLS and CDR2 YYNGEE. This CDR3 is CASSVGAGADTQYF. CDR3 DNA: TGTGCCAGCAGCGTGGGGGCCGGGGCAGATACGCAGTATTTT.

V is TRBV10-3 and J is TRBJ1-2, with no clear D. Trimming stripped 5 bases from V and 2 bases from J, with 3 bases between. The V gene's germline CDR1 is ENHRY and CDR2 SYGVKD. The CDR3 extends over 11 amino acids. In DNA form, the CDR3 reads TGTGCCATCAGTCCCAACTATGGCTACACCTTC. Encoded protein: CAISPNYGYTF.

DNA of the CDR3: TGCGCCAGCAGCCCGGGCCTGGGCCAAGAGACCCAGTACTTC. Translating gives CASSPGLGQETQYF. The chain joins TRBV5-1 to TRBJ2-5, with D hard to call. The V end lost 4 bases, the J end lost 1 base, and 11 bases lay between the germline ends. The CDR3 is 14 residues long. In germline, CDR1 is SGHRS, CDR2 YFSETQ.

This chain joins TRBV7-6 and TRBJ1-1; maybe TRBD1 (5 bases). CDR1 and CDR2 (germline): SGHVS, FNYEAQ. Trimming left V 5 bases short and J 3 bases short, with 10 bases between. The CDR3 is 13 residues long. The CDR3 nucleotides are TGTGCCAGCAGCCCGATAGGGGACACTGAAGCTTTCTTT. Translating it yields CASSPIGDTEAFF. Variable domain in full (rest from reference TRBV7-6 and TRBJ1-1): GAGVSQSPRYKVTKRGQDVALRCDPISGHVSLYWYRQALGQGPEFLTYFNYEAQQDKSGLPNDRFSAERPEGSISTLTIQRTEQRDSAMYRCASSPIGDTEAFFGQGTRLTVV.

This rearrangement joins TRBV19 to TRBJ1-1; 7 bases align to TRBD1. CDR1 LNHDA and CDR2 SQIVND come from the germline V gene (reference sequence). Trimming at V came to 6 bases and at J to 0 bases, leaving 22 bases not matched to a gene. The CDR3 spans 20 residues. As DNA, the CDR3 is TGTGCCAGTAGCGCTTCGGGCATCCTACGAGGGGGCCCGATGAACACTGAAGCTTTCTTT. Its protein product is CASSASGILRGGPMNTEAFF.

The V and J genes are TRBV13 and TRBJ1-1; tentatively, D is TRBD1 (6 bases). The germline gives CDR1 PRHDT, CDR2 FYEKMQ (reference sequence). Trimming stripped 6 bases from V and 1 base from J, with 12 bases between. The CDR3 sequence is 14 residues long. The CDR3 protein is CASSLETGNTEAFF. The CDR3 coding sequence is TGTGCCAGCAGTTTGGAGACAGGGAACACTGAAGCTTTCTTT.

Of note for this clone: The junction departs from germline at one end; a sequencing error may be responsible. The chain uses TRBV7-9 and TRBJ1-3, with 8 positions matching TRBD1. The V gene's germline CDR1 is SEHNR and CDR2 FQNEAQ (reference sequence). There are 14 residues in the CDR3. CDR3 residues: CASSSTSLPGQVDF. The CDR3 region has the DNA TGTGCCAGCAGTTCCACATCACTTCCGGGACAGGTCGATTTT.

The V call is TRBV2, the J call TRBJ2-4, with a tentative D call TRBD2 (5 bases). CDR1 and CDR2 from the germline V gene are SNHLY and FYNNEI. There are 13 residues in the CDR3. V was pared by 6 bases and J by 13 bases, with 19 bases between. The CDR3 sequence is CASSPTNGAAQYF. The CDR3 bases are TGTGCCAGCAGCCCGACTAACGGCGCAGCACAGTACTTC.

The V call is TRBV5-8, the J call TRBJ1-2, with D perhaps matching TRBD1 (5 bases). CDR3 size: 15 residues. V lost 1 base and J 3 bases, leaving 13 bases between the germline ends. The germline gives CDR1 SGHTS, CDR2 YDEGEE. DNA of the CDR3: TGTGCCAGCAGCTTGTCTTATGGGGGGGACTATGGCTACACCTTC. This codes for CASSLSYGGDYGYTF.

The chain couples TRBV4-1 to TRBJ2-7; D is ambiguous. The V end lost 0 bases, the J end lost 2 bases, and 11 bases lay between the germline ends. CDR3 length equals 15 residues. CDR1 is MGHRA and CDR2 is YSYEKL in the germline V gene. The CDR3 here is CASSQEASPPYEQYF. CDR3 sequence (DNA): TGCGCCAGCAGCCAAGAGGCCAGTCCTCCCTACGAGCAGTACTTC.

The J gene is TRBJ1-5, the V gene TRBV25-1, with TRBD1 matching over 9 bases. Germline V gives CDR1 MGHDK, CDR2 SYGVNS. The V gene end was trimmed by 6 bases and the J gene end by 6 bases; junction bases not matched to a gene: 6. CDR3 length: 14 residues. The CDR3 nucleotides are TGTGCCAGCAGCCTACAGGGGGCAGGTCAGCCCCAGCATTTT. It translates to CASSLQGAGQPQHF.

The chain recombines TRBV5-4 with TRBJ2-4; 11 nucleotides agree with TRBD1. The V gene end was trimmed by 5 bases and the J gene end by 2 bases; junction bases not matched to a gene: 12. Per germline, CDR1 SGHNT and CDR2 YYREEE (reference sequence). This CDR3 comprises 18 residues. CDR3 DNA sequence: TGTGCCAGCAGTTTTGGACAGGGGGCGATCATGACCAAAAACATTCAGTACTTC. Its translation is CASSFGQGAIMTKNIQYF.

The chain couples TRBV5-5 to TRBJ1-1; no reliable D call. The CDR3 consists of 14 residues. V dropped 2 bases and J dropped 4 bases, with 12 bases sitting between them. CDR1 and CDR2 (germline): SGHKS, YYEKEE (reference sequence). In DNA form, the CDR3 reads TGTGCCAGCAGCTTTAGGTCGACACCCACTGAAGCTTTCTTT. It translates to CASSFRSTPTEAFF.

This clone was counted only a few times. The rearrangement uses TRBV29-1 and TRBJ1-6; D is undetermined. CDR1 is SQVTM and CDR2 is ANQGSEA in the germline V gene. The CDR3 has 14 residues. Trimming removed 7 bases at V and 0 bases at J, with 10 bases between. The CDR3 DNA reads as TGCAGCGGACGATTCGGCTCCTATAATTCACCCCTCCACTTT. Protein sequence: CSGRFGSYNSPLHF.

The rearrangement uses TRBV6-5 and TRBJ1-3; 7 nucleotides match TRBD1. Germline loops: CDR1 MNHEY, CDR2 SVGAGI. There are 14 residues in the CDR3. Trimming took 4 bases from V and 2 from J; bases not matched to a gene: 2. The CDR3 here is CASSFDRAGNTIYF. The CDR3 DNA is TGTGCCAGCAGTTTTGACAGGGCTGGAAACACCATATATTTT.

The chain employs TRBV18 and TRBJ1-1; 7 bases agree with TRBD1. After removal of 6 bases from V and 8 bases from J, the junction contained 12 bases not matched to a gene. The CDR3 spans 14 residues. Looked up from germline, CDR1 is KGHSH and CDR2 is LQKENI. CDR3 nucleotide sequence: TGTGCCAGCTCCCCTGATCGCCAGGGGGAAGAAGCTTTCTTT. It is translated as CASSPDRQGEEAFF.

The genes are TRBV24-1 and TRBJ1-6; 7 bases line up with TRBD1. The length of the CDR3 is 13 residues. Germline V gives CDR1 KGHDR, CDR2 SFDVKD. The junction had 6 bases not matched to a gene; V was cut back by 10 bases and J by 7 bases. CDR3 DNA: TGTGCCACGGCACAGGGGTCCAATTCACCCCTCCACTTT. Translation gives CATAQGSNSPLHF.

The V and J genes are TRBV7-9 and TRBJ1-1; D is undetermined. Germline V CDR1 and CDR2: SEHNR, FQNEAQ (reference sequence). The CDR3 has 13 amino acids. The V end lost 5 bases, the J end lost 5 bases, and 12 bases lay between the germline ends. In DNA, the CDR3 is TGTGCCAGCAGCCCCGGCGGGAGGACTGAAGCTTTCTTT. It is translated as CASSPGGRTEAFF.